Following are 2 T cell receptor beta chains from one sample sequenced in a study of tumor-infiltrating lymphocytes in primary liver carcinoma. Using a constant-region primer together with ProtoScript II reverse transcriptase, TCR beta cDNA was made from roughly 540 ng of total RNA. ARM-PCR was slightly modified, and three nested multiplex PCR rounds with it gave rise to the TCR beta libraries. Investigators reported that the first two PCR rounds, at around 11 cycles each, used TRBV1-TRBV30 forward primers with a C-beta reverse primer. TCRdb reprocessed the multiplex PCR reads with MiXCR, giving one entry per CDR3 protein. The sample includes about 350,000 distinct CDR3 sequences, around three fifths seen only once; the top ten take 6.5%. Blood RNA originated from unsorted whole blood, with germline DNA additionally extracted. Source material: peripheral blood. These receptors were obtained from a man in his forties with primary liver carcinoma and hepatitis B virus infection.

This clonotype was counted only a few times. The CDR3 region is CAWSYGGGSGELFF. The CDR3 DNA reads as TGTGCCTGGAGTTATGGGGGAGGATCCGGGGAGCTGTTTTTT. The chain uses TRBV30 and TRBJ2-2; maybe TRBD2 (6 bases). The germline CDR1 and CDR2 sequences are GTSNPN and SVGIG (reference sequence). V was shortened by 2 bases and J by 6 bases, with 13 bases between the two germline ends. This CDR3 comprises 14 residues.

Worth noting for this clonotype: Because the CDR3 is missing its conserved closing phenylalanine or tryptophan, this is likely a read error. This chain joins TRBV11-2 and TRBJ1-1; 7 bases are a match to TRBD1. In germline, CDR1 is SGHAT, CDR2 FQNNGV. The V segment lost 6 bases and the J segment 10 bases; nucleotides outside the gene matches: 11. The CDR3 spans 13 residues. The chain's CDR3 is CASSPLRDSGAFL. As DNA, the CDR3 is TGTGCCAGCAGTCCTCTCCGGGACAGTGGAGCTTTCCTT.